This T cell receptor beta chain was profiled in a study of regulatory T cells in long-lasting Graves disease. Study background: Under 3 months of antithyroid drugs had been taken by newly diagnosed Graves' patients.

Arm-PCR of CDR3 regions with iRepertoire HTBI primers generated TCR beta libraries. TCRdb recomputed calls from the multiplex PCR reads with MiXCR, one row per CDR3 protein. The sample records some 250,000 distinct CDR3 sequences, 18% being singletons. Time point: newly diagnosed GD, antithyroid drugs for less than 3 months. RNA from PBMCs was the source of the TCR library. This clonotype was observed many times. In germline, CDR1 is DFQATT, CDR2 SNEGSKA (reference sequence). The CDR3 sequence is 17 residues long. V dropped 5 bases and J dropped 0; count of bases not matched to a gene: 8. A further study also used this sample, focusing on T cells in Graves' hyperthyroidism and ophthalmopathy. That publication notes: Pregnant or lactating patients were excluded, as were those with uncontrolled infection or other autoimmune disease.

Here the sequenced sample was peripheral blood mononuclear cells (PBMCs), taken at new diagnosis, from a patient treated with antithyroid drugs. The TCR sequence derives from a woman in her twenties or thirties with Graves disease. The chain couples TRBV20-1 to TRBJ2-1; TRBD2 aligns across 12 bases. CDR3 residues: CSAATSGGPGSYNEQFF. CDR3 bases: TGCAGTGCTGCTACTAGCGGGGGGCCCGGCTCCTACAATGAGCAGTTCTTC.